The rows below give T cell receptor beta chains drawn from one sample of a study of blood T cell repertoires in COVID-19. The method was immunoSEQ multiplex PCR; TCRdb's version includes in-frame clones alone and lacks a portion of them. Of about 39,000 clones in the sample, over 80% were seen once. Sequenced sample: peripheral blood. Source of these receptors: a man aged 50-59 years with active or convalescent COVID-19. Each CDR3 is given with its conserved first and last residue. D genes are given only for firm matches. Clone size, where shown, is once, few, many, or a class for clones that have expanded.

TGTGCCTGGAGGCGACAGGGGAGCACAGATACGCAGTATTTT	CAWRRQGSTDTQYF	TRBD1	TRBJ2-3	-	TRBV30
TGCGCCAGCAGATCCGGGGTAGCCACAGATACGCAGTATTTT	CASRSGVATDTQYF	-	TRBJ2-3	-	TRBV5-1
TGTGCCAGCCGAAGGGGGCGCTTGGCCGGGGAGCTGTTTTTT	CASRRGRLAGELFF	TRBD1	TRBJ2-2	-	TRBV3-1/TRBV3-2
TGTGCCAGCAGTTTCGGGACAGGGCAAGTTGACTATGGCTACACCTTC	CASSFGTGQVDYGYTF	TRBD1	TRBJ1-2	-	TRBV6-5
TGCGCCAGCAGTGCTCGGTCGGGTCAAGCTGGAAACACCATATATTTT	CASSARSGQAGNTIYF	-	TRBJ1-3	-	TRBV4-1
TGTGCCAGCTCACCGGGGGCAGAACTTTCCTATGGCTACACCTTC	CASSPGAELSYGYTF	-	TRBJ1-2	-	TRBV18
TGCAGCGGCCGCGGGACAGATAGTTTCATTCAGTACTTC	CSGRGTDSFIQYF	-	TRBJ2-4	-	TRBV29-1
TGTGCCAGCAGTTTAGGACAGGGTGGAGGCTACACCTTC	CASSLGQGGGYTF	TRBD1	TRBJ1-2	-	TRBV12-3/TRBV12-4
TGTGCCAGCAGTCCTTACAGCGGCGGTCAGCCCCAGCATTTT	CASSPYSGGQPQHF	-	TRBJ1-5	-	TRBV28
TGTGCCAGCAGTGTTTGGGCAGGGGCTAACTATGGCTACACCTTC	CASSVWAGANYGYTF	-	TRBJ1-2	few	TRBV2
TGTGCCAGCAGTGGTGAGGGGGTTCGCTATTATGGCTACACCTTC	CASSGEGVRYYGYTF	-	TRBJ1-2	once	TRBV7-8
TGCAGTGAGGGCGGGCCTTATGGCTACACCTTC	CSEGGPYGYTF	-	TRBJ1-2	-	TRBV20-1
TGTGCCAGCAGTGAAGCGGTAGGGGGCGACTATGGCTACACCTTC	CASSEAVGGDYGYTF	TRBD1	TRBJ1-2	-	TRBV6-1
TGTGCCAGCAGCATCTCCCTGGGGCTAGCGGGAGTGATTTTGGGGCAAGAGACCCAGTACTTC	CASSISLGLAGVILGQETQYF	TRBD2	TRBJ2-5	-	TRBV7-9
TGTGCCAGCAGTTCCCCTGGACAGGGCCGCAATCAGCCCCAGCATTTT	CASSSPGQGRNQPQHF	TRBD1	TRBJ1-5	-	TRBV28
TGTGCCAGCAGCTCCTACAGCCTCGGGGCTAATGAAAAACTGTTTTTT	CASSSYSLGANEKLFF	-	TRBJ1-4	-	TRBV7-2
TGTGCCAGCAGCCCAGCCTCAGGGGAAAGCAGATCGGATACGCAGTATTTT	CASSPASGESRSDTQYF	-	TRBJ2-3	-	TRBV11-3
TGTGCCAGTAGTATAGGGACAATATGGGGCAATCAGCCCCAGCATTTT	CASSIGTIWGNQPQHF	-	TRBJ1-5	-	TRBV19
TGCAGTGCTAGTGAGGGGACAGCGTCTGGAAACACCATATATTTT	CSASEGTASGNTIYF	TRBD1	TRBJ1-3	-	TRBV20-1
TGTGCCAGCAGTGTCCCAATCAGGGGGTCCGATACGCAGTATTTT	CASSVPIRGSDTQYF	TRBD1	TRBJ2-3	once	TRBV28
TGTGCCAGCAGTTTGCCCGGTCAGCCCCAGCATTTT	CASSLPGQPQHF	-	TRBJ1-5	-	TRBV28
TGTGCCAGCAGTCCCCCTCTGGGACTGGCCCGTTGGGAGCTGTTTTTT	CASSPPLGLARWELFF	-	TRBJ2-2	-	TRBV25-1
TGTGCCAGCAGTGGGGGGCATAGCTCCTATAATTCACCCCTCCACTTT	CASSGGHSSYNSPLHF	-	TRBJ1-6	once	TRBV25-1
TGCGCCAGCAGGACAGCGAACACTGAAGCTTTCTTT	CASRTANTEAFF	-	TRBJ1-1	-	TRBV10-2
TGTGCCAGTAGTATGAATTCGCGTAGGGGCAACACTGAAGCTTTCTTT	CASSMNSRRGNTEAFF	-	TRBJ1-1	-	TRBV19
TGTGCCAGCAGGGGACAGAGCCATTCCGTTGAAGCTTTCTTT	CASRGQSHSVEAFF	TRBD1	TRBJ1-1	-	TRBV2
TGTGCCAGCAGCGGACAGGGGACTAATGAAAAACTGTTTTTT	CASSGQGTNEKLFF	TRBD1	TRBJ1-4	few	TRBV2
TGTGCCAGCAGCTTAGACAGGGTTTACACTGAAGCTTTCTTT	CASSLDRVYTEAFF	-	TRBJ1-1	-	TRBV7-8
TGTGCCAGCAGCCTCCAAGGACAGTTCTCGGAAGAACTGTTTTTT	CASSLQGQFSEELFF	-	TRBJ1-4	-	TRBV11-2
TGTGCCAGCAGTTCGAACGGGGGGGTGGATACGCAGTATTTT	CASSSNGGVDTQYF	TRBD2	TRBJ2-3	-	TRBV7-3
TGTGCCAGCGGCTACAGGATATATGCAACTAATGAAAAACTGTTTTTT	CASGYRIYATNEKLFF	-	TRBJ1-4	-	TRBV27
TGTGCCAGCAGCCGACGAGTGAGCAGGGGGAATACTGAAGCTTTCTTT	CASSRRVSRGNTEAFF	TRBD1	TRBJ1-1	-	TRBV6-6
TGTGCCAGCAGTCTCCGCTATGGCTACACCTTC	CASSLRYGYTF	-	TRBJ1-2	-	TRBV12-3/TRBV12-4
TGTGCCAGCAGCTCAGGAGGCACAGGGTGGAGGAAGCCCCAGCATTTT	CASSSGGTGWRKPQHF	-	TRBJ1-5	-	TRBV7-9
TGTGCCAGCAGCCGCGCTAGCGGTGAGACCCAGTACTTC	CASSRASGETQYF	TRBD2	TRBJ2-5	-	TRBV7-3
TGTGCCAGCAGTTCCCCGGGAACTAGCGGTAGTTCCTACGAGCAGTACTTC	CASSSPGTSGSSYEQYF	TRBD2	TRBJ2-7	-	TRBV28
TGTGCCAGTAGTTACCGCTTAGCGGGAAAAAGCCAAATTTACTTC	CASSYRLAGKSQIYF	TRBD2	TRBJ2-5	-	TRBV19
TGTGCCAGCAGCCGCCCCACTAGACTAGCGGGAGGGGTAGAGACCCAGTACTTC	CASSRPTRLAGGVETQYF	TRBD2	TRBJ2-5	-	TRBV28
TGTGCCAGCAGCGAAAAGGACAGGGTCTATGGCTACACCTTC	CASSEKDRVYGYTF	TRBD1	TRBJ1-2	-	TRBV5-6
TGTGCCTGGAGCTCCTCCGGGACAGTAAATCAGCCCCAGCATTTT	CAWSSSGTVNQPQHF	TRBD1	TRBJ1-5	-	TRBV30
TGTGCCAGCAGTTATGGGACTAGCGGTTACTTGCGGAATGATGAGCAGTTCTTC	CASSYGTSGYLRNDEQFF	TRBD2	TRBJ2-1	few	TRBV27
TGTGCCAGCAGTCGGCGGGAGAACACTGAAGCTTTCTTT	CASSRRENTEAFF	-	TRBJ1-1	-	TRBV6-5
TGTGCCAGTAGTATAAAGGCAGGGGGCACTTCGGGAGAAAAACTGTTTTTT	CASSIKAGGTSGEKLFF	TRBD1	TRBJ1-4	few	TRBV19
TGTGCCAGCAGTGCGGTTGAGACCCAGTACTTC	CASSAVETQYF	-	TRBJ2-5	-	TRBV2
TGTGCCAGCAGTTTTTCCCTTACGGGGGAGCAGTACTTC	CASSFSLTGEQYF	-	TRBJ2-7	-	TRBV28
TGTGCCAGCAGTGAACTCGGGGGGAGGAACACTGAAGCTTTCTTT	CASSELGGRNTEAFF	-	TRBJ1-1	-	TRBV6-1
TGTGCCAGCAGCCCTTGGGGGGGGCGAGGAAGCACCGGGGAGCTGTTTTTT	CASSPWGGRGSTGELFF	-	TRBJ2-2	-	TRBV11-3
TGTGCCAGCAGCTTAGAAGCAGGACAGGGCTACGAGCAGTACTTC	CASSLEAGQGYEQYF	TRBD1	TRBJ2-7	-	TRBV11-2
TGTGCCAGCAGTTACCTAGGACAGGGACAAAGGAAGGAACTGTTTTTT	CASSYLGQGQRKELFF	TRBD1	TRBJ1-4	-	TRBV6-5
TGCGCCAGCAGCCGAGACAGTTTGGCGTCTGAAGCTTTCTTT	CASSRDSLASEAFF	-	TRBJ1-1	few	TRBV5-1
TGTGCCAGCACATACAGGGGAAAGGAGGAAAAACTGTTTTTT	CASTYRGKEEKLFF	TRBD1	TRBJ1-4	-	TRBV28
TGTGCCAGCGGGGGACTAGCGGGGGAGACCCAGTACTTC	CASGGLAGETQYF	TRBD2	TRBJ2-5	-	TRBV2
TGTGCCAGCAGCCAAGGAAGACAGGCGCTCGGTGGTGGCTACACCTTC	CASSQGRQALGGGYTF	-	TRBJ1-2	-	TRBV14
TGTGCCAGCAGCTTGAGCCGGGGGACCCCCACAGATACGCAGTATTTT	CASSLSRGTPTDTQYF	-	TRBJ2-3	once	TRBV5-6
TGTGCCAGCAGCTCCCCAGGGGAGGGAGAGACCCAGTACTTC	CASSSPGEGETQYF	-	TRBJ2-5	once	TRBV7-2
TGTGCCAGCAGATTGGGGGGGACGCGAGGCACCGGGGAGCTGTTTTTT	CASRLGGTRGTGELFF	TRBD2	TRBJ2-2	-	TRBV27